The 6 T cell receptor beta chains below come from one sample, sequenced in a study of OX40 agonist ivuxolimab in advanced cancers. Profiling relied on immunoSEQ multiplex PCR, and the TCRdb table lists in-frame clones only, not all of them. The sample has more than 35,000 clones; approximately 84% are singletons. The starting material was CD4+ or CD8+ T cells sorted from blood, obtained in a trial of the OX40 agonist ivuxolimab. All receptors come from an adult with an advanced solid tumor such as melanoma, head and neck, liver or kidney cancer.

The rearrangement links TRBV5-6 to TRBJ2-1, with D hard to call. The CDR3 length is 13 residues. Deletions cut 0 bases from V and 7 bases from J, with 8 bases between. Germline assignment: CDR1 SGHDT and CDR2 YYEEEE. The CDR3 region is CASSLDMGNEQFF. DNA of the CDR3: TGTGCCAGCAGCTTGGATATGGGTAATGAGCAGTTCTTC. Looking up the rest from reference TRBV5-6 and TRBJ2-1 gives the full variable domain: DAGVTQSPTHLIKTRGQQVTLRCSPKSGHDTVSWYQQALGQGPQFIFQYYEEEERQRGNFPDRFSGHQFPNYSSELNVNALLLGDSALYLCASSLDMGNEQFFGPGTRLTVL.

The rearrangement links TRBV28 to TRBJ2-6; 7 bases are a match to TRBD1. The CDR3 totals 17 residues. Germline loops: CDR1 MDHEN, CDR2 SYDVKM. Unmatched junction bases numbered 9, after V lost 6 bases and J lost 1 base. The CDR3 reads CASRYRGSSSGANVLTF. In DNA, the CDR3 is TGTGCCAGCAGATACAGGGGATCGAGTTCTGGGGCCAACGTCCTGACTTTC.

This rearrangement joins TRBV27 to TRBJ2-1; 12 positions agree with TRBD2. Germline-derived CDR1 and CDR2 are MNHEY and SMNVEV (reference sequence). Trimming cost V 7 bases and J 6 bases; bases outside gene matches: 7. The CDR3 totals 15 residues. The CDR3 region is CASTLLAGGFNEQFF. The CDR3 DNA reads TGTGCCAGCACCCTACTAGCGGGAGGTTTCAATGAGCAGTTCTTC.

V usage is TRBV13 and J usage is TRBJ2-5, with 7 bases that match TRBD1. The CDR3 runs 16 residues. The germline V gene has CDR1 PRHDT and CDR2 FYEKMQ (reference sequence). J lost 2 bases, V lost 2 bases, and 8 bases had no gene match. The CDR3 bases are TGTGCCAGCAGCTTACACCCCGACAGGGCACAAGAGACCCAGTACTTC. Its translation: CASSLHPDRAQETQYF.

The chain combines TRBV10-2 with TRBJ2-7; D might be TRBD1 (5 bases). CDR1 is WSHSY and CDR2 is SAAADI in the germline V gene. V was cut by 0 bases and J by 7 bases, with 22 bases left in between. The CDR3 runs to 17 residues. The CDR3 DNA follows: TGCGCCAGCAGTGAGTCGAGACTTAGGGGAAGGGCAATGGAGCAGTACTTC. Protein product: CASSESRLRGRAMEQYF.

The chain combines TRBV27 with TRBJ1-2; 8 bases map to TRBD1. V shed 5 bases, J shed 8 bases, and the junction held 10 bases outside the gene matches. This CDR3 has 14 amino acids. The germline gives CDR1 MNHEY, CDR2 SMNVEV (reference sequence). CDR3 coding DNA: TGTGCCAGCAGTATAACAGGGGGTAGTGAAGGCTACACCTTC. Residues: CASSITGGSEGYTF.